Given below is one TCR beta chain in context. The sample belongs to a study of T-cell reconstitution after alpha-beta-depleted transplantation in children. CDR3 length equals 14 residues. Germline V gene data show CDR1 as SEHNR and CDR2 as FQNEAQ (reference sequence). The V gene lost 5 bases and the J gene lost 3 bases, with 11 bases spanning the gap. As it was prepared, the TCRbeta library received unique molecular identifiers. TCRdb redid the calling of the PCR reads with MiXCR, one entry per CDR3 protein. The sample yields hundreds of thousands of distinct CDR3 sequences, approximately 13% seen once.

The clonotype comes from a male patient younger than 18 who had a stem cell transplant for acute myeloid leukemia, so the T cells may come from the graft donor. The gene calls are TRBV7-9 and TRBJ2-1; no firm D call. This specimen was PBMCs, mostly from graft donor cells, taken 360 days after TCRalphabeta/CD19-depleted stem cell transplant. The CDR3 DNA reads as TGTGCCAGCAGCATCGTGACGGTCTACAATGAGCAGTTCTTC. This codes for CASSIVTVYNEQFF. Together with reference TRBV7-9 and TRBJ2-1, the CDR3 gives the full variable domain: DTGVSQNPRHKITKRGQNVTFRCDPISEHNRLYWYRQTLGQGPEFLTYFQNEAQLEKSRLLSDRFSAERPKGSFSTLEIQRTEQGDSAMYLCASSIVTVYNEQFFGPGTRLTVL.